The present TCR beta chain was sequenced within a study of T cell responses to AZD1222 COVID-19 vaccine. General study points: Donors skewed white British and female; clonal diversity was possibly underestimated. Repertoire samples came only from after the peak T cell response.

The method was immunoSEQ multiplex PCR; TCRdb's version includes in-frame clones alone and lacks a portion of them. This table holds about 140,000 clones, 90% to 95% found once. On this clone: Antigen unknown.

The receptor's source is an adult who received the AZD1222 COVID-19 vaccine. The source material was peripheral blood, sampled 28 days after the second AZD1222 dose.

The CDR3 is CASSIGGGRTGENYGYTF. The CDR3 DNA is TGTGCCAGTAGTATCGGCGGGGGACGTACAGGGGAGAACTATGGCTACACCTTC. The chain employs TRBV19 and TRBJ1-2, with 7 positions matching TRBD1. The CDR3 length is 18 residues. The V segment lost 3 bases and the J segment 2 bases; nucleotides outside the gene matches: 15. The germline CDR1 and CDR2 sequences are LNHDA and SQIVND (reference sequence).